This TCR beta chain was sequenced for a study of cytomegalovirus exposure and HLA in healthy donors. Study-wide results and limits: Rarity marked most TCR sequences, yet some public TCRs occurred in many donors.

The CDR3 covers 15 residues. Germline V gene lookup returns CDR1 MNHEY and CDR2 SVGAGI. Trimming pared 2 bases from V and 2 bases from J, leaving 9 bases between. The approximately 120-subject validation cohort, separate from the roughly 670-subject first cohort, included the donors. This clone was recorded once. Its antigen is as yet unknown. Sequencing used immunoSEQ multiplex PCR; TCRdb keeps in-frame clones, though not all of them. There are some 150,000 clones in the sample; 89% occur only once, and about 9.9% lies in the top ten. The V call is TRBV6-5, the J call TRBJ2-2, with D maybe TRBD1 (6 bases). This clonotype originated in a young woman in good health and CMV-seropositive. Sequenced material: PBMCs. The CDR3 sequence is CASSYGGFNTGELFF. The DNA of the CDR3 is TGTGCCAGCAGTTACGGGGGCTTCAACACCGGGGAGCTGTTTTTT.